This T cell receptor (beta chain) was identified during a study of identifying expanded T cells in peripheral blood (dated by TCRdb to between 2018 and 2021). Describing the broader study: Four technical replicates, made by sequencing separate aliquots from the same pool of genomic DNA, were compared pairwise. Broad study findings and their caveats: It was expected by the authors that biological variance in healthy repertoires might increase further over much longer intervals, such as months to years. The binomial model flagged 0.9 to 1.5 differentially abundant clones between technical replicates but 15 to 17 over around 2 weeks and over 18 over about four weeks. In all healthy donors, the variance in clone template counts between samples taken around 2 weeks apart rose significantly as total template count increased. The beta-binomial model significantly reduced the number of clones called differentially abundant and the false-positive rate across all healthy-donor time intervals.

From the germline V gene (reference sequence), CDR1 is SEHNR and CDR2 is FQNEAQ. The germline ends are 10 bases apart after V is trimmed by 2 bases and J by 2 bases. The CDR3 runs 14 residues from the cysteine to the phenylalanine. CDR3 DNA only is kept here, 42 bases in frame from base 1. No immune events, such as infections, were documented for the healthy donors during the collection period. Blood repertoires from healthy donors were used as a training cohort for calibrating time-dependent variance in a beta-binomial model of differential abundance of T-cell clones. The training cohort was composed of roughly 10 healthy donors, 3 female and 7 male. The donors were between roughly 29 and 70 years old, with an average age of roughly 40 years. Whole blood was collected from each healthy donor at three time points spaced about two weeks apart and obtained from a commercial supplier. For immunosequencing, genomic DNA was extracted from whole blood that had not been sorted.

The immunoSEQ Assay, which relies on bias-controlled multiplex PCR amplification of genomic DNA, was used to profile TCRbeta CDR3 regions. The study's processing was this. To quantify the absolute abundance of each unique TCRbeta CDR3 region, the sequences were collapsed and filtered. Two models were used to test differential abundance: a binomial model (Fisher-equivalent) and a beta-binomial model that adds time-dependent variance fitted from healthy donors. Clones with fewer than 5 combined templates were removed, and a clone was called differentially abundant if the clone's Benjamini-Hochberg FDR was below 0.01. The form v = (b*log(k)+a)^2 was used to model beta-binomial variance as a function of total template count across the two samples. TCRdb took over this immuneACCESS table, retaining in-frame rearrangements with V and J assigned. Such tables are incomplete; in checked studies, under half of the missing clones stem from an unresolved V gene, and the remainder is unexplained. The DNA gave D and trimming, while V, J and clone size come from that table. The sample table holds approximately 56,000 clones, of which roughly 82% were seen once. The top ten clones comprise around 13% of the sample.

Concerning this clone: The target of this receptor is not known. The input lacks base qualities; no much larger clone sits a single base away.

Recombination joined TRBV7-9 with TRBJ2-7, with the D gene call left open. This TCR came from a person aged 18 to 70 in good health. Sequenced: blood. The DNA sequence is TGTGCCAGCAGCTTAATCGAGGCCCCCTACGAGCAGTACTTC. It specifies CASSLIEAPYEQYF.